Sequencing of this T cell receptor (beta chain) was carried out in a study of cytomegalovirus exposure and HLA in healthy donors. V lost 5 bases to trimming and J lost 10 bases; unmatched junction nucleotides: 4. The germline V gene encodes CDR1 LNHNV and CDR2 YYDKDF (reference sequence). CDR3 length: 12 residues. In the PCR, 60 Vbeta and 13 Jbeta primers were used. Here immunoSEQ multiplex PCR was the method, and the copy in TCRdb shows in-frame clones only, minus some. Of roughly 120,000 clones listed, around 72% are singletons. Points from the study as a whole: Prior analysis indicated that the majority of TCR beta V segments exhibited productivity approximately 87% or approximately 30% of the time.

Regarding this clone: Antigen unknown.

J is TRBJ2-1 and V is TRBV15; 8 bases match TRBD1. The receptor comes from a woman between 40 and 55 years old in good health and CMV-seropositive. Sequenced sample: PBMCs. This chain's CDR3 is CATSSTGDEQFF. The CDR3 region has the DNA TGTGCCACCAGCTCGACAGGGGACGAGCAGTTCTTC.